A single sample gave rise to the 2 T cell receptor beta chains below, sequenced in a study of T cells in localized non-small cell lung cancer. This table comes from immunoSEQ multiplex PCR, and its TCRdb copy is limited to in-frame clones, with some not included. The table includes a few thousand clones, roughly 30% detected once. Source: lung tumor tissue, taken before any cancer treatment. These receptors all come from a woman aged 35 to 69 with stage III lung adenocarcinoma.

This clone was counted between two and nine times. The V call is TRBV18, the J call TRBJ2-7, with TRBD2 matching over 10 bases. Germline CDR1 and CDR2: KGHSH and LQKENI. This CDR3 spans 14 amino acids. Germline trimming cut 5 bases from V and 3 bases from J; bases unmatched to any gene: 4. CDR3 nucleotides: TGTGCCAGCTCAGCGGGACTAGCGAACTACGAGCAGTACTTC. This encodes CASSAGLANYEQYF.

The J gene is TRBJ2-6, the V gene TRBV28; no firm D call. Germline-derived CDR1 and CDR2 are MDHEN and SYDVKM. The CDR3 has 15 amino acids. V was trimmed by 3 bases and J by 1 base, leaving 7 bases between them. CDR3 DNA: TGTGCCAGCAGTTTTTTCGGGTCTGGGGCCAACGTCCTGACTTTC. It translates to CASSFFGSGANVLTF.